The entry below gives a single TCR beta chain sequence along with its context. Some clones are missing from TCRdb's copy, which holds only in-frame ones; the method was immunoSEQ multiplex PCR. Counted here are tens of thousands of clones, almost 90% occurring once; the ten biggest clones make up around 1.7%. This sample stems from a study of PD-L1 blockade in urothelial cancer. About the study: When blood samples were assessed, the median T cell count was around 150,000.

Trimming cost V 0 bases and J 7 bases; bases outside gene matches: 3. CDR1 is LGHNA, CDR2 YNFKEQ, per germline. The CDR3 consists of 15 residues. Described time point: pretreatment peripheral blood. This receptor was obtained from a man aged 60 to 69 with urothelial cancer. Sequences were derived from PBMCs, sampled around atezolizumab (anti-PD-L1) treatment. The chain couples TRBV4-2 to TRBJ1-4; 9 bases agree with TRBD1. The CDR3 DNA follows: TGTGCCAGCAGCCAAGACCGGGACAGGGTTGAAAAACTGTTTTTT. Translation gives CASSQDRDRVEKLFF.